The entry below describes one T cell receptor beta chain. The clone's antigen remains unknown. Per-base quality was not reported, and no clone a single base away is much larger than it. Trimming at the junction amounts to 0 bases on V and 4 bases on J, and the germline ends lie 12 bases apart. The CDR3 spans 15 residues, from the cysteine through the phenylalanine. Here the CDR3 DNA is all that survives: 45 bases in frame from base 1. According to the germline V gene, CDR1 reads MGHRA and CDR2 reads YSYEKL. This sample is drawn from a study of T cells in Graves' hyperthyroidism and ophthalmopathy (dated by TCRdb to 2018 to 2020). Turning to the overall study: Peripheral blood samples were taken at initial diagnosis, before any treatment was given. To identify distinguishing TCR V-J signatures, a discovery cohort of 100 patients was used, comprising fewer than 45 with Graves' ophthalmopathy and around 57 with stable Graves' hyperthyroidism. Prospective prediction of ophthalmopathy was tested in an independent validation cohort consisting of roughly 19 hyperthyroidism patients and more than 15 patients who later progressed to ophthalmopathy. The 100 discovery patients were divided at random into training and test sets in a 7:3 ratio. In roughly six Graves' hyperthyroidism patients, the study also compared T-cell repertoires from thyroid tissue with T-cell repertoires from blood. After blood sampling, hyperthyroidism patients were treated with methimazole at a starting dose of 30 mg daily, and ophthalmopathy patients were treated with high-dose intravenous methylprednisolone. According to the paper, TCR Vbeta CDR3 sequencing was carried out on approximately 140 peripheral blood samples, which came from about 45 ophthalmopathy, 75 or so hyperthyroidism and roughly 17 progressor patients.

TCR beta CDR3 regions were amplified from RNA transcripts. A first-round RT-PCR of the TCR CDR3 used the HTBI primer set with the Qiagen OneStep RT-PCR kit. Libraries were constructed in a second round of multiplex PCR, after which size selection and purification were performed. The libraries were sequenced on an Illumina HiSeq2000 using paired-end 100 bp reads. From the authors' description of their analysis: SOAPnuke was used to process the raw data, throwing out any read that contained adapters or uncalled bases, had a mean Phred below 15, or lacked an exact constant-primer or identifier match. High-quality paired reads were merged with COPE v1.2.5, and unique nucleotide sequences were defined as clonotypes. MiTCR v1.1 was used to align clonotypes to the IMGT TRBV, TRBD and TRBJ reference segments. Analysis was restricted to V-J combinations with a frequency above 0.0001, which covered over 98% of repertoires. The TCS score was defined as F50 (clonal expansion) divided by E x V (chaos), with BLOSUM62-based TCRdist calculated between CDR3 peptides within each V-J. Welch's t-statistics and random forest reduced fewer than 550 V-J features to roughly 13, which were used in a naive Bayes classifier (R e1071). TCRdb handled the public reads itself, with Q25 trimming in fastp and clone calling in MiXCR, and kept productive beta chains. A single entry per CDR3 protein holds the most common genes and DNA from its merged rows. It is TCRdb's table, rather than the study itself, that gives the V and J calls and clone size. Present in this sample are hundreds of thousands of distinct CDR3 sequences, around 20% of which were seen just once. The ten largest clones take up under 45% of the sample.

What the study reported, not specific to this receptor: No statistical method was used to fix the sample size in advance, and group allocation was not hidden from the investigators. A model built on a 13 V-J signature distinguished ophthalmopathy from stable hyperthyroidism, reaching roughly 88% sensitivity and approximately 83% specificity in cross-validation and 80%/75% in testing. Most expanded thyroid clonotypes (frequency above 0.001) were also detected in blood, a finding suggesting that blood repertoires may reflect thyroid immune responses. In validation, progression to ophthalmopathy was predicted by the model with about 70% sensitivity and 72% to 85% specificity, a median of about 6 months before onset.

Moderately to severely active disease, a Clinical Activity Score of at least 3, a NOSPECS grade of at least 4, and a duration under 3 months were present in ophthalmopathy patients. Any patient with an uncontrolled infection, another autoimmune disease, pregnancy or lactation was excluded. Clinical symptoms, serum thyroxine and TRAb, thyroid ultrasound, and orbital computed tomography formed the basis for the diagnoses. Ficoll-Paque density gradient centrifugation was used to isolate PBMCs from about 9 ml of fresh peripheral blood. Total RNA was extracted with Trizol reagent, and quality was checked on an Agilent 2100 Bioanalyzer.

The clonotype comes from a man between 45 and 60 years old with Graves' ophthalmopathy. The sample comprised blood. This sequence uses TRBV4-1 and TRBJ2-5; the best D guess is TRBD1, with 6 bases matching. The CDR3 region: CASSQDWGPGETQYF. The DNA reads TGCGCCAGCAGCCAAGATTGGGGGCCGGGAGAGACCCAGTACTTC.